A selection of T cell receptor beta chains follows, all from one sample in a study of early T cells in non-severe SARS-CoV-2 infection. TCRdb reprocessed the 5' RACE reads with MiXCR, giving one entry per CDR3 protein. Of 50,000 to 60,000 distinct CDR3 sequences in the sample, more than 6.5% were seen once. Sequenced material: whole blood, taken at baseline. Receptors were obtained from an adult who was a healthcare worker with PCR-confirmed SARS-CoV-2 infection or an uninfected control (not recorded which). Both conserved end residues are part of each CDR3. Fields, in order: V gene, D gene, clone size, J gene, CDR3 protein, CDR3 DNA. D genes are given only for firm matches. For some rows the clone size is stated as once, few or many, or as a class when expanded; others skip it.

TRBV7-9,-,-,TRBJ1-3,CASSLRTTGNTIYF,TGTGCCAGCAGCTTGAGGACAACGGGAAACACCATATATTTT
TRBV7-6,-,-,TRBJ1-1,CASSLAGWGEEAFF,TGTGCCAGCAGCTTAGCGGGTTGGGGGGAGGAAGCTTTCTTT
TRBV6-1,TRBD2,-,TRBJ2-3,CASRGSSGGTDTQYF,TGTGCCAGCAGGGGATCTAGCGGGGGCACAGATACGCAGTATTTT
TRBV7-2,-,many,TRBJ1-6,CASSFGGLRRSPLHF,TGTGCCAGCAGCTTCGGGGGATTAAGGCGCTCACCCCTCCACTTT
TRBV5-1,-,many,TRBJ2-7,CASSLAGLAYEQYF,TGCGCCAGCAGCTTGGCGGGGCTGGCCTACGAGCAGTACTTC
TRBV7-8,-,-,TRBJ1-1,CASSLYFGVMNTEAFF,TGTGCCAGCAGCCTCTATTTCGGGGTAATGAACACTGAAGCTTTCTTT
TRBV12-3/TRBV12-4,TRBD1,many,TRBJ1-1,CATHDRGNTEAFF,TGTGCCACCCACGACAGGGGGAACACTGAAGCTTTCTTT
TRBV10-3,-,many,TRBJ1-1,CASARAPSTEAFF,TGTGCCTCAGCTAGGGCGCCCAGCACTGAAGCTTTCTTT
TRBV7-2,-,many,TRBJ2-1,CASSLVRESVWNNEQFF,TGTGCCAGCAGCTTAGTCCGGGAGTCCGTCTGGAACAATGAGCAGTTCTTC
TRBV2,-,many,TRBJ1-1,CASIPPLGGPNTEAFF,TGTGCCAGCATCCCGCCCCTGGGGGGTCCGAACACTGAAGCTTTCTTT
TRBV12-3/TRBV12-4,TRBD1,few,TRBJ1-5,CASSLSYGQGEQPQHF,TGTGCCAGCAGTTTAAGTTACGGACAGGGGGAGCAGCCCCAGCATTTT
TRBV28,-,many,TRBJ1-1,CASSLSVNTEAFF,TGTGCCAGCAGTTTGTCGGTGAACACTGAAGCTTTCTTT
TRBV5-5,-,-,TRBJ2-5,CASSGSRQKETQYF,TGTGCCAGCAGCGGAAGCCGACAGAAAGAGACCCAGTACTTC
TRBV6-2/TRBV6-3,-,-,TRBJ2-1,CASTEAPTYNEQFF,TGTGCCAGCACCGAGGCCCCAACTTACAATGAGCAGTTCTTC
TRBV28,-,-,TRBJ1-4,CASSLVDATNEKLFF,TGTGCCAGCAGTTTGGTGGACGCGACTAATGAAAAACTGTTTTTT
TRBV4-1,-,many,TRBJ2-5,CASSPKARVETQYF,TGCGCCAGCAGCCCGAAGGCCAGGGTTGAGACCCAGTACTTC
TRBV28,-,many,TRBJ2-5,CASMSQAKTQYF,TGTGCCAGCATGTCCCAGGCAAAGACCCAGTACTTC
TRBV28,-,few,TRBJ2-3,CASSYPGSLMTQYF,TGTGCCAGCAGTTACCCCGGGAGTCTCATGACGCAGTATTTT